Described below is a single TCR beta chain sequence and its context. Its antigen is unknown. Trimming shortened V by 1 base and J by 2 bases, and 6 bases separated the two germline ends. The length of the CDR3 is 13 residues. Per germline, CDR1 SGHTA and CDR2 FQGNSA. Treatment meaning: oral pan-JAK inhibitor, 5-10 mg twice daily. Alopecia areata patients had lesional scalp punch biopsies and peripheral blood taken from them. The data were obtained in a study of CD8+ T cells in alopecia areata. Study in general: Treated patients took oral tofacitinib at 5 to 10 mg twice daily. Severity in treated patients was scored by percentage of scalp area affected.

Findings and caveats of the study: For patients receiving tofacitinib, scalp clonality and expanded CD8+ clones among the top 100 significantly decreased. Baseline CD8+ expansion's link to response remains uncertain, as there was one nonresponder.

RNA, once extracted, was reverse transcribed into cDNA for use as the sequencing template. This table comes from immunoSEQ multiplex PCR, and its TCRdb copy is limited to in-frame clones, with some not included. The sample contains roughly 3,800 clones, over 70% of which appear only once. The material was skin, obtained at week 24, from a patient treated with tofacitinib. The chain couples TRBV7-2 to TRBJ2-7; no clear D gene. The origin of this receptor is a human donor with alopecia areata. In DNA, the CDR3 is TGTGCCAGCAGCTTAGGAGCAACCTACGAGCAGTACTTC. Translating gives CASSLGATYEQYF.